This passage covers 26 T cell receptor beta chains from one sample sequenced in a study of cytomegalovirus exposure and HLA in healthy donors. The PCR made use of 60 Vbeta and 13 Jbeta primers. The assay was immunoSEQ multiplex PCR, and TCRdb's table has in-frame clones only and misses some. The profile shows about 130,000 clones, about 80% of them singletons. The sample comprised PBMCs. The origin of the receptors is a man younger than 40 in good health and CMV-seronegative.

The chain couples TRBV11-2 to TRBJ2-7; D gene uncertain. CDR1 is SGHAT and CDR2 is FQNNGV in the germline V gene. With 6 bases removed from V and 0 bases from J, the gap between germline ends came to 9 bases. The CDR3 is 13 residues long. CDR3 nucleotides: TGTGCCAGCAGATCGACACTCTCCTACGAGCAGTACTTC. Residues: CASRSTLSYEQYF. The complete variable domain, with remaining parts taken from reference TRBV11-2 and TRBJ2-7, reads EAGVAQSPRYKIIEKRQSVAFWCNPISGHATLYWYQQILGQGPKLLIQFQNNGVVDDSQLPKDRFSAERLKGVDSTLKIQPAKLEDSAVYLCASRSTLSYEQYFGPGTRLTVT.

The CDR3 DNA sequence: TGTGCCAGCAGCTCCCTTGGGGGGATCCTAAACATTCAGTACTTC. As protein: CASSSLGGILNIQYF. This rearrangement joins TRBV7-9 to TRBJ2-4; perhaps TRBD2 as D (6 bases). V lost 4 bases to trimming and J lost 6 bases, with 16 bases between them. This CDR3 is built from 15 residues. The germline V gene has CDR1 SEHNR and CDR2 FQNEAQ (reference sequence).

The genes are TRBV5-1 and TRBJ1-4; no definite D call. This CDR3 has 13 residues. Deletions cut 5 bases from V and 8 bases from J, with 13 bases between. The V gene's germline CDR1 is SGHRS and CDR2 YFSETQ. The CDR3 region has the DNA TGCGCCAGCAGGGTTTCCCAAGAGGAAAAACTGTTTTTT. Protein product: CASRVSQEEKLFF.

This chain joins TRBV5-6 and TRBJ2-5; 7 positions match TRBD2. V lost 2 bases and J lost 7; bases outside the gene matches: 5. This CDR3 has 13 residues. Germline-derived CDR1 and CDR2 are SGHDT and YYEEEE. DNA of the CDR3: TGTGCCAGCAGCTTTGGGGGGGTGAGGACCCAGTACTTC. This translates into CASSFGGVRTQYF.

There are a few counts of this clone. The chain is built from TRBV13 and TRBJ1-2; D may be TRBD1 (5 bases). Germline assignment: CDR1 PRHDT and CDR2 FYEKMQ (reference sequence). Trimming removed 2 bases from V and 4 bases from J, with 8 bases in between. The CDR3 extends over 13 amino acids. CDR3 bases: TGTGCCAGCAGCTTAAACAGGATCTATGGCTACACCTTC. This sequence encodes CASSLNRIYGYTF.

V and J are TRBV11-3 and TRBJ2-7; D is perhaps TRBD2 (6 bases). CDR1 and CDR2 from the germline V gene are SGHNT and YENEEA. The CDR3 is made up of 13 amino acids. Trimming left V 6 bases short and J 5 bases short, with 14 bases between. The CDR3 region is CASSSASGDEQYF. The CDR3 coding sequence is TGTGCCAGCAGTTCCGCTTCGGGGGACGAGCAGTACTTC.

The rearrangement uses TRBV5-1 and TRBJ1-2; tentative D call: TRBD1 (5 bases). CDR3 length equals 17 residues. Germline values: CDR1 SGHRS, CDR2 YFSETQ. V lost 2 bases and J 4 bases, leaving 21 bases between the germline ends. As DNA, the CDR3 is TGCGCCAGCAGCTTAGGAAGGGCCCAGGGTCTAAGCTATGGCTACACCTTC. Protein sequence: CASSLGRAQGLSYGYTF.

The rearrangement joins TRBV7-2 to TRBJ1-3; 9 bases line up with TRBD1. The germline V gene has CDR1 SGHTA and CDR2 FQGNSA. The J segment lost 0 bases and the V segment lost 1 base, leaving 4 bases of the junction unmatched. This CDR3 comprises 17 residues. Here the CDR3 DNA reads TGTGCCAGCAGCTTAGGACAGGGGGGGAACTCTGGAAACACCATATATTTT. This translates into CASSLGQGGNSGNTIYF.

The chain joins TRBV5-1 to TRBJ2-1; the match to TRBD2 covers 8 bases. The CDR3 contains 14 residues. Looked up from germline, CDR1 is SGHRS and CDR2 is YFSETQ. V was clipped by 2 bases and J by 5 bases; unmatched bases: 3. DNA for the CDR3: TGCGCCAGCAGCTTACTAGCGGCAAACAATGAGCAGTTCTTC. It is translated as CASSLLAANNEQFF.

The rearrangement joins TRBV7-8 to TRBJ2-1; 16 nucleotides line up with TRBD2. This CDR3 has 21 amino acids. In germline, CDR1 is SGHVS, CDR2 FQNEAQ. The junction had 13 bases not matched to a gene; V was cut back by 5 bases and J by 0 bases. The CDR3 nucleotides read TGTGCCAGCAGCCCCCCATTCGGGACTAGCGGGAGGGCCTACTCCTACAATGAGCAGTTCTTC. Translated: CASSPPFGTSGRAYSYNEQFF. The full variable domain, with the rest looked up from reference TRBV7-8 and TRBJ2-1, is GAGVSQSPRYKVAKRGQDVALRCDPISGHVSLFWYQQALGQGPEFLTYFQNEAQLDKSGLPSDRFFAERPEGSVSTLKIQRTQQEDSAVYLCASSPPFGTSGRAYSYNEQFFGPGTRLTVL.

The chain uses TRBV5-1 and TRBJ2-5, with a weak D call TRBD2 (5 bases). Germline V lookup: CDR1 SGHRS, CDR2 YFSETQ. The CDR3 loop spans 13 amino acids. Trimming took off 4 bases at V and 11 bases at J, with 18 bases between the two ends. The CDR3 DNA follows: TGCGCCAGCAGCCCGATGTCCCTCGGGGAGCAGTACTTC. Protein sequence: CASSPMSLGEQYF.

The CDR3 reads CASSPWTGYEQYF. DNA for the CDR3: TGTGCCAGCAGTCCCTGGACAGGGTATGAGCAGTACTTC. The chain uses TRBV6-5 and TRBJ2-7, with 8 positions matching TRBD1. The trim removed 5 bases at V and 7 bases at J, leaving 7 bases unmatched. Looked up from germline, CDR1 is MNHEY and CDR2 is SVGAGI. The CDR3 totals 13 residues.

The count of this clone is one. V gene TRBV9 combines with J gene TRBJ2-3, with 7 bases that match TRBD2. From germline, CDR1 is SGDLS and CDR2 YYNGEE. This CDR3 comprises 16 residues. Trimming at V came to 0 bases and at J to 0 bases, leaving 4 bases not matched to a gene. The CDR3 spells CASSVEAGVSTDTQYF. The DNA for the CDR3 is TGTGCCAGCAGCGTAGAGGCGGGAGTGAGCACAGATACGCAGTATTTT.

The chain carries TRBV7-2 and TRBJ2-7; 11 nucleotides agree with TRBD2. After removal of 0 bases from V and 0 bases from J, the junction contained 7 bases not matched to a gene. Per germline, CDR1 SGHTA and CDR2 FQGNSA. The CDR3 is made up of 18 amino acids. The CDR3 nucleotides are TGTGCCAGCAGCTTAGCCTTGGGACTAGCGGACCACTCCTACGAGCAGTACTTC. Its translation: CASSLALGLADHSYEQYF.

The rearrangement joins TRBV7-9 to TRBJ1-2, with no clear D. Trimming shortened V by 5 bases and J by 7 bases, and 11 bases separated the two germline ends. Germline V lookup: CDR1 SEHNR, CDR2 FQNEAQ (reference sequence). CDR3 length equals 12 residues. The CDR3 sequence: CASSPNAGGYTF. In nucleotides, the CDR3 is TGTGCCAGCAGCCCCAATGCCGGTGGCTACACCTTC. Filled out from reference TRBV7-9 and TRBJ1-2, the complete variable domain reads DTGVSQNPRHKITKRGQNVTFRCDPISEHNRLYWYRQTLGQGPEFLTYFQNEAQLEKSRLLSDRFSAERPKGSFSTLEIQRTEQGDSAMYLCASSPNAGGYTFGSGTRLTVV.

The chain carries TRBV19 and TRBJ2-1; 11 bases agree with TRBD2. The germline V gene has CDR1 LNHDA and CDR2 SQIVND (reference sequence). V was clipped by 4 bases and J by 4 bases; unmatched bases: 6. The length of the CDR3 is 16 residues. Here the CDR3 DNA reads TGTGCCAGTAGTAAAAGGACTAGCGGGCGTTACAATGAGCAGTTCTTC. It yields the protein CASSKRTSGRYNEQFF.

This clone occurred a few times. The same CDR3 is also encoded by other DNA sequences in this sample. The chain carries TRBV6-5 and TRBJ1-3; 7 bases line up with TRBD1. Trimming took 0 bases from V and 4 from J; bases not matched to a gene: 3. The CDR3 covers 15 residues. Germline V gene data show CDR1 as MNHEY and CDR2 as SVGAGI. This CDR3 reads CASSYSTGTGNTIYF. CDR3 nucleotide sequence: TGTGCCAGCAGTTACTCGACAGGGACAGGAAACACCATATATTTT.

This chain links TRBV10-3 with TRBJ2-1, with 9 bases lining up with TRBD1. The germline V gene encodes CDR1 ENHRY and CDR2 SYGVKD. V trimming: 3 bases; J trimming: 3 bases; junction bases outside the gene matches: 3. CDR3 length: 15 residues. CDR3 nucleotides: TGTGCCATCAGTGACGGGACAGGGATCTACAATGAGCAGTTCTTC. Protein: CAISDGTGIYNEQFF.

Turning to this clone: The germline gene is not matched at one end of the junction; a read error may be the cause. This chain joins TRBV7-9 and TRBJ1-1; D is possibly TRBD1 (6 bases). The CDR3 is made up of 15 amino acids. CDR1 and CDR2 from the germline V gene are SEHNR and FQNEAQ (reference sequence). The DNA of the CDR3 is TGTTCCAGCAGCTCCTACAGGGACATGAACACTGAAGCTTTCTTT. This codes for CSSSSYRDMNTEAFF.

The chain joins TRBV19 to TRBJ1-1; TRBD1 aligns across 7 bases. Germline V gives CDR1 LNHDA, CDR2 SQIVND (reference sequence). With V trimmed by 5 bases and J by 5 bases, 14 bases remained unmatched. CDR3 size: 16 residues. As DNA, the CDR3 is TGTGCCAGTAGTTTCTCGACAGGGTTGGTAGGAACTGAAGCTTTCTTT. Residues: CASSFSTGLVGTEAFF.

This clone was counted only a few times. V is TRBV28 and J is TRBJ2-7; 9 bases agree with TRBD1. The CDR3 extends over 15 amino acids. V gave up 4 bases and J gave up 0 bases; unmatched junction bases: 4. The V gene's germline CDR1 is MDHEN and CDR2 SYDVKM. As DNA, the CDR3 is TGTGCCAGCAGTTCGGGACAGGGTCACTCCTACGAGCAGTACTTC. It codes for CASSSGQGHSYEQYF.

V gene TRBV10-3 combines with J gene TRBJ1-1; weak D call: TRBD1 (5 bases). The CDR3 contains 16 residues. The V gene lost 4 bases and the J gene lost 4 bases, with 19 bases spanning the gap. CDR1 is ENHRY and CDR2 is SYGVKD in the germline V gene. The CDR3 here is CAISGEGTVGSTEAFF. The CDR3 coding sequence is TGTGCCATCAGTGGCGAGGGGACTGTTGGGAGCACTGAAGCTTTCTTT.

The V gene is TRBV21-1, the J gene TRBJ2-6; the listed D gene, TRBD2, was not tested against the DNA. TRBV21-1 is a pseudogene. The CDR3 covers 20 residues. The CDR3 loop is CASSKRGLPAGCSGANVLTF. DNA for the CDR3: TGTGCCAGCAGCAAAAGAGGTCTCCCAGCGGGATGCTCTGGGGCCAACGTCCTGACTTTC.

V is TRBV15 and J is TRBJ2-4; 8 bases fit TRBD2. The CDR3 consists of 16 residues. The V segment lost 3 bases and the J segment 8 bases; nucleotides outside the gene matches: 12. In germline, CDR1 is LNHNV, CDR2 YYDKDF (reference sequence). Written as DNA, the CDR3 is TGTGCCACCAGCAGGGCGTCCGGGACGGGAGGGGACATTCAGTACTTC. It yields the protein CATSRASGTGGDIQYF.

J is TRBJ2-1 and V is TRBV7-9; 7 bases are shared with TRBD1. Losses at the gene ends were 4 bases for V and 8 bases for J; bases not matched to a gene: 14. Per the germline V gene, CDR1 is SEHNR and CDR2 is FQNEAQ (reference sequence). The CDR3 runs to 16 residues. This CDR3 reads CASSYMGQRLGDEQFF. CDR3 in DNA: TGTGCCAGCAGCTACATGGGACAGAGACTTGGGGATGAGCAGTTCTTC.

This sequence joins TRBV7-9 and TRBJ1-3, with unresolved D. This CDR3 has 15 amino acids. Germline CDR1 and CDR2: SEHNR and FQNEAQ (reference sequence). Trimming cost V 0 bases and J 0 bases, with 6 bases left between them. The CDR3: CASSLAPYSGNTIYF. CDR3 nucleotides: TGTGCCAGCAGCTTAGCGCCCTACTCTGGAAACACCATATATTTT.